The 29 T cell receptor beta chains below all came from one sample that was sequenced in a study of blood T cell repertoires in COVID-19 (dated by TCRdb to 2020 to 2022). The library was obtained by the immunoSEQ multiplex PCR assay. The source is immuneACCESS, and TCRdb retained only in-frame sequences with V and J called. Part of the clones is not carried over; for the studies checked, unresolved V genes explain less than half of this, and the remainder is unexplained. The sample yields fewer than 150,000 clones; approximately 86% were counted once. Jointly, the top ten make up around 16% of the sample. The sequenced material came from peripheral blood. Receptor source: a woman aged 45-65 years who had recovered from COVID-19.

The chain uses TRBV29-1 and TRBJ2-3; TRBD2 is a possible D gene (5 bases). The CDR3 has 15 residues. V was cut by 3 bases and J by 3 bases, with 16 bases left in between. The germline V gene encodes CDR1 SQVTM and CDR2 ANQGSEA. CDR3 sequence: CSVEVGTRTTDTQYF. The CDR3 DNA reads TGCAGCGTTGAGGTGGGAACTAGGACGACAGATACGCAGTATTTT.

The V and J genes are TRBV9 and TRBJ2-1; D is possibly TRBD2 (5 bases). The CDR3 is made up of 17 amino acids. The V end was cut by 0 bases, the J end by 0 bases, with 13 bases between. Germline CDR1 SGDLS, CDR2 YYNGEE. The CDR3 coding sequence is TGTGCCAGCAGCGTAGAGGGAGAGGTTAGCTCCTACAATGAGCAGTTCTTC. It codes for CASSVEGEVSSYNEQFF.

The V gene is TRBV9, the J gene TRBJ2-1; 8 nucleotides line up with TRBD2. With V trimmed by 1 base and J by 9 bases, 12 bases remained unmatched. CDR1 is SGDLS, CDR2 YYNGEE, per germline. The CDR3 runs to 16 residues. CDR3: CASSVFSLREGGEQFF. CDR3 sequence (DNA): TGTGCCAGCAGCGTATTCAGCTTACGGGAGGGCGGTGAGCAGTTCTTC.

V usage is TRBV9 and J usage is TRBJ2-1; the match to TRBD2 covers 12 bases. This CDR3 is built from 16 residues. Trimming took 0 bases from V and 6 from J; bases not matched to a gene: 4. Germline CDR1 and CDR2: SGDLS and YYNGEE. CDR3 DNA: TGTGCCAGCAGCGTAGTTGAGGGACTAGCGGGCAATGAGCAGTTCTTC. Encoded protein: CASSVVEGLAGNEQFF.

The V gene is TRBV5-4, the J gene TRBJ2-2; no firm D call. Looked up from germline, CDR1 is SGHNT and CDR2 is YYREEE (reference sequence). This CDR3 has 15 residues. The germline V and J ends were trimmed by 1 base and 6 bases, with 13 bases remaining between them. Here the CDR3 reads CASSLSDLSAGELFF. For the CDR3, the DNA is TGTGCCAGCAGCTTGAGCGATCTGAGCGCCGGGGAGCTGTTTTTT. Full variable domain (remainder filled in from reference TRBV5-4 and TRBJ2-2): ETGVTQSPTHLIKTRGQQVTLRCSSQSGHNTVSWYQQALGQGPQFIFQYYREEENGRGNFPPRFSGLQFPNYSSELNVNALELDDSALYLCASSLSDLSAGELFFGEGSRLTVL.

This clone appeared a single time. The chain is built from TRBV4-1 and TRBJ2-3, with D possibly matching TRBD2 (5 bases). Germline assignment: CDR1 MGHRA and CDR2 YSYEKL. The CDR3 length is 17 residues. Trimming pared 1 base from V and 1 base from J, leaving 15 bases between. CDR3 amino acids: CASSQVGGQRGTDTQYF. CDR3 nucleotide sequence: TGCGCCAGCAGCCAAGTGGGTGGGCAGAGGGGCACAGATACGCAGTATTTT.

This clone has just a few counts. V and J are TRBV2 and TRBJ2-3, with D possibly being TRBD2 (6 bases). The CDR3 runs to 16 residues. Germline V lookup: CDR1 SNHLY, CDR2 FYNNEI. Trimming removed 7 bases at V and 0 bases at J, with 17 bases between. The CDR3 DNA sequence: TGTGCCAGCACCCTTATGGGGGGTTTTAGCACAGATACGCAGTATTTT. Its protein is CASTLMGGFSTDTQYF.

This chain uses TRBV7-9 with TRBJ1-3; no firm D call. The CDR3 consists of 16 residues. Trimming stripped 0 bases from V and 0 bases from J, with 9 bases between. Germline V CDR1 and CDR2: SEHNR, FQNEAQ (reference sequence). CDR3 sequence reads: CASSLAGQYSGNTIYF. CDR3 nucleotides: TGTGCCAGCAGCTTAGCTGGGCAGTACTCTGGAAACACCATATATTTT.

The chain has TRBV2 and TRBJ2-3, with D unresolved. The CDR3 has 11 amino acids. From germline, CDR1 is SNHLY and CDR2 FYNNEI. V shed 4 bases and J shed 10 bases, with 9 bases lying between them. The CDR3: CASSAGISQYF. The DNA for the CDR3 is TGTGCCAGCAGTGCAGGTATATCGCAGTATTTT. Full variable domain (outside the CDR3, taken from reference TRBV2 and TRBJ2-3): EPEVTQTPSHQVTQMGQEVILRCVPISNHLYFYWYRQILGQKVEFLVSFYNNEISEKSEIFDDQFSVERPDGSNFTLKIRSTKLEDSAMYFCASSAGISQYFGPGTRLTVL.

This clone was found once. This CDR3 reads CASTGGETQYF. CDR3 DNA sequence: TGTGCCAGCACGGGGGGAGAGACCCAGTACTTC. This chain links TRBV6-1 with TRBJ2-5; 7 bases fit TRBD2. The germline V gene encodes CDR1 MNHNS and CDR2 SASEGT. The V and J ends lost 7 bases and 4 bases, in that order; junction bases with no gene match: 0. The CDR3 is made up of 11 amino acids.

This clone has just a few counts. The chain couples TRBV19 to TRBJ1-1; TRBD1 agrees at 11 bases. J gave up 6 bases and V 5 bases, and 11 bases lay outside the gene matches. Germline lookup yields CDR1 LNHDA and CDR2 SQIVND (reference sequence). The CDR3 is made up of 16 amino acids. The CDR3 is CASSPGTGGVFAEAFF. The CDR3, as DNA: TGTGCCAGTAGTCCAGGGACAGGGGGTGTTTTTGCTGAAGCTTTCTTT.

The gene calls are TRBV2 and TRBJ2-2; 7 nucleotides match TRBD1. In germline, CDR1 is SNHLY, CDR2 FYNNEI. This CDR3 comprises 15 residues. Trimming at V came to 6 bases and at J to 5 bases, leaving 9 bases not matched to a gene. The CDR3 nucleotides are TGTGCCAGCAGCAGGGACAGTTGGGGGACCGGGGAGCTGTTTTTT. This codes for CASSRDSWGTGELFF.

CDR3 sequence reads: CASSIDSGTENTEAFF. The CDR3 DNA is TGTGCCAGTAGTATTGACAGTGGGACAGAGAACACTGAAGCTTTCTTT. The rearrangement links TRBV19 to TRBJ1-1, with 7 bases matching TRBD1. The V gene's germline CDR1 is LNHDA and CDR2 SQIVND (reference sequence). The CDR3 spans 16 residues. Germline trimming cut 3 bases from V and 1 base from J; bases unmatched to any gene: 8.

The chain links TRBV5-4 to TRBJ2-7, with D perhaps TRBD1 (6 bases). V was cut by 1 base and J by 6 bases, with 20 bases left in between. The CDR3 has 16 amino acids. The germline V gene encodes CDR1 SGHNT and CDR2 YYREEE (reference sequence). The CDR3 reads CASSLFPGATTGEQYF. The CDR3 coding sequence is TGTGCCAGCAGCTTGTTTCCAGGGGCAACCACGGGCGAGCAGTACTTC.

This sequence joins TRBV3-1 (or the pseudogene TRBV3-2) and TRBJ2-1; weak D call: TRBD2 (6 bases). CDR3 length equals 18 residues. Looked up from germline, CDR1 is LGHDT and CDR2 is YNNKEL (reference sequence). Trimming left V 2 bases short and J 4 bases short, with 21 bases between. The CDR3 sequence: CASSQNPRRREWYNEQFF. DNA of the CDR3: TGTGCCAGCAGCCAAAACCCCCGGAGGAGGGAGTGGTACAATGAGCAGTTCTTC.

The V and J genes are TRBV24-1 and TRBJ2-1; TRBD2 aligns across 7 bases. The CDR3 runs to 15 residues. The J segment lost 11 bases and the V segment lost 5 bases, leaving 14 bases of the junction unmatched. The V gene's germline CDR1 is KGHDR and CDR2 SFDVKD. The CDR3 reads CATSVAGAGEWKQFF. The CDR3 DNA follows: TGTGCCACCAGTGTGGCAGGCGCGGGGGAATGGAAGCAGTTCTTC.

J is TRBJ2-2 and V is TRBV7-9, with D perhaps TRBD2 (5 bases). V gave up 5 bases and J gave up 5 bases, with 21 bases separating them. This CDR3 region has 17 residues. Germline lookup yields CDR1 SEHNR and CDR2 FQNEAQ (reference sequence). CDR3: CASSPHKLGRGTGELFF. DNA for the CDR3: TGTGCCAGCAGCCCACATAAGCTGGGGAGAGGAACCGGGGAGCTGTTTTTT.

The genes are TRBV4-1 and TRBJ1-1, with 9 bases that match TRBD1. The germline V gene has CDR1 MGHRA and CDR2 YSYEKL. The CDR3 runs to 15 residues. The V and J ends lost 2 bases and 10 bases, in that order; junction bases with no gene match: 11. Written as DNA, the CDR3 is TGCGCCAGCAGCCAACCAGGGACAGGGAGTTTATCAGCTTTCTTT. Encoded protein: CASSQPGTGSLSAFF.

The chain has TRBV28 and TRBJ1-3, with 10 bases aligning to TRBD1. This CDR3 contains 16 residues. The J segment lost 3 bases and the V segment lost 6 bases, leaving 8 bases of the junction unmatched. Germline CDR1 reads MDHEN; CDR2 reads SYDVKM. The CDR3 sequence is CASSLRQGAHGNTIYF. The DNA of the CDR3 is TGTGCCAGCAGCCTACGACAGGGGGCGCATGGAAACACCATATATTTT.

For this clone: In the same sample, other DNA sequences code for this CDR3. The chain employs TRBV19 and TRBJ1-2; D may be TRBD1 (5 bases). V lost 2 bases, J lost 2 bases, and 6 bases lay in between. Germline V gene data show CDR1 as LNHDA and CDR2 as SQIVND (reference sequence). CDR3 length equals 13 residues. The chain's CDR3 is CASSIPGNYGYTF. Written as DNA, the CDR3 is TGTGCCAGTAGTATACCAGGGAACTATGGCTACACCTTC.

The J gene is TRBJ2-1, the V gene TRBV27, with D perhaps TRBD1 (6 bases). V lost 2 bases and J 6 bases, leaving 11 bases between the germline ends. The germline CDR1 and CDR2 sequences are MNHEY and SMNVEV (reference sequence). The CDR3 length is 14 residues. CDR3 amino acids: CASSLTGTINEQFF. The CDR3 nucleotides are TGTGCCAGCAGTTTAACAGGGACGATCAATGAGCAGTTCTTC.

In this sample, this clone turned up a few times. The CDR3 nucleotides are TGTGCCAGCCAGGGGAACACTGAAGCTTTCTTT. Its protein is CASQGNTEAFF. The chain couples TRBV2 to TRBJ1-1; TRBD1 is a possible D gene (5 bases). Germline CDR1 and CDR2: SNHLY and FYNNEI. Trimming removed 8 bases at V and 1 base at J, with 5 bases between. The CDR3 is made up of 11 amino acids.

The rearrangement joins TRBV11-2 to TRBJ2-3; possibly TRBD2 for D (5 bases). CDR3 length equals 14 residues. Deletions cut 5 bases from V and 8 bases from J, with 17 bases between. Germline lookup yields CDR1 SGHAT and CDR2 FQNNGV. This CDR3 is CASSRIGVPGTQYF. The CDR3 region has the DNA TGTGCCAGCAGCCGAATCGGGGTGCCAGGTACGCAGTATTTT. Full variable domain (remainder filled in from reference TRBV11-2 and TRBJ2-3): EAGVAQSPRYKIIEKRQSVAFWCNPISGHATLYWYQQILGQGPKLLIQFQNNGVVDDSQLPKDRFSAERLKGVDSTLKIQPAKLEDSAVYLCASSRIGVPGTQYFGPGTRLTVL.

With regard to this clone: The sample carries other DNA sequences with the same CDR3. This rearrangement joins TRBV18 to TRBJ2-7; D is uncertain. This CDR3 spans 13 amino acids. Between the trimmed V and J ends, which lost 3 bases and 0 bases, there was a span of 6 bases. The V gene's germline CDR1 is KGHSH and CDR2 LQKENI. The CDR3 loop reads CASSPPSSYEQYF. The CDR3 DNA is TGTGCCAGCTCACCCCCGAGCTCCTACGAGCAGTACTTC. Supplemented by reference TRBV18 and TRBJ2-7, the full variable domain reads NAGVMQNPRHLVRRRGQEARLRCSPMKGHSHVYWYRQLPEEGLKFMVYLQKENIIDESGMPKERFSAEFPKEGPSILRIQQVVRGDSAAYFCASSPPSSYEQYFGPGTRLTVT.

The V and J genes are TRBV7-9 and TRBJ2-1; a weak D match, TRBD1 (6 bases). Trimming left V 0 bases short and J 15 bases short, with 15 bases between. Per germline, CDR1 SEHNR and CDR2 FQNEAQ (reference sequence). The CDR3 extends over 13 amino acids. The CDR3 bases are TGTGCCAGCAGCTTAGCACAACAGGGAGCCCGGTTCTTC. Protein: CASSLAQQGARFF.

The rearrangement links TRBV9 to TRBJ1-1; D is possibly TRBD1 (6 bases). The germline V gene has CDR1 SGDLS and CDR2 YYNGEE. The CDR3 length is 18 residues. Trimming removed 4 bases from V and 0 bases from J, with 22 bases in between. CDR3 in amino acids: CASSPRYMGARLNTEAFF. The CDR3 DNA reads as TGTGCCAGCAGCCCCCGGTATATGGGGGCTCGCCTGAACACTGAAGCTTTCTTT. Full variable domain (outside the CDR3, taken from reference TRBV9 and TRBJ1-1): DSGVTQTPKHLITATGQRVTLRCSPRSGDLSVYWYQQSLDQGLQFLIQYYNGEERAKGNILERFSAQQFPDLHSELNLSSLELGDSALYFCASSPRYMGARLNTEAFFGQGTRLTVV.

The J gene is TRBJ2-7, the V gene TRBV11-2; 10 positions match TRBD2. CDR1 is SGHAT, CDR2 FQNNGV, per germline. CDR3 size: 16 residues. V gave up 4 bases and J gave up 7 bases; unmatched junction bases: 13. CDR3: CASSSLLAGKFGEQYF. CDR3 in DNA: TGTGCCAGCAGCTCTTTACTAGCGGGAAAGTTCGGGGAGCAGTACTTC.

The V and J genes are TRBV7-9 and TRBJ2-3, with D maybe TRBD2 (6 bases). Germline V gene sequence: CDR1 SEHNR, CDR2 FQNEAQ (reference sequence). CDR3 length equals 13 residues. V lost 6 bases, J lost 2 bases, and 9 bases lay in between. CDR3 in amino acids: CASSGGTTDTQYF. CDR3 DNA sequence: TGTGCCAGCAGTGGCGGGACCACAGATACGCAGTATTTT. Variable domain in full (rest from reference TRBV7-9 and TRBJ2-3): DTGVSQNPRHKITKRGQNVTFRCDPISEHNRLYWYRQTLGQGPEFLTYFQNEAQLEKSRLLSDRFSAERPKGSFSTLEIQRTEQGDSAMYLCASSGGTTDTQYFGPGTRLTVL.

This clone was seen ten or more times. The chain links TRBV3-1 (or the pseudogene TRBV3-2) to TRBJ2-2; 15 nucleotides align to TRBD2. V dropped 4 bases and J dropped 6; count of bases not matched to a gene: 0. CDR3 size: 15 residues. Germline-derived CDR1 and CDR2 are LGHDT and YNNKEL (reference sequence). DNA for the CDR3: TGTGCCAGCAGCCGGACTAGCGGGGGGGCCGGGGAGCTGTTTTTT. Translated: CASSRTSGGAGELFF.